These 23 T cell receptor beta chains were all obtained from the same sample, sequenced in a study of T cell responses to AZD1222 COVID-19 vaccine. The method was immunoSEQ multiplex PCR; TCRdb's version includes in-frame clones alone and lacks a portion of them. The sample consists of approximately 160,000 clones, 92% of them appearing once. The material was peripheral blood, obtained 28 days after the second AZD1222 dose. All receptors derive from an adult who received the AZD1222 COVID-19 vaccine.

The V gene is TRBV5-1, the J gene TRBJ2-1; D remains unclear. Germline CDR1 reads SGHRS; CDR2 reads YFSETQ. The CDR3 is made up of 17 amino acids. The V end lost 6 bases, the J end lost 3 bases, and 22 bases lay between the germline ends. The CDR3 protein is CASTTYPGGAGYNEQFF. The CDR3 DNA reads as TGCGCCAGCACCACCTACCCTGGTGGCGCCGGCTACAATGAGCAGTTCTTC.

The gene calls are TRBV3-1 (or the pseudogene TRBV3-2) and TRBJ1-2, with D maybe TRBD1 (6 bases). The germline V gene encodes CDR1 LGHDT and CDR2 YNNKEL (reference sequence). Trimming cost V 4 bases and J 7 bases, with 16 bases left between them. The CDR3 consists of 14 residues. CDR3 sequence: CASSPETGLAGYTF. The CDR3 DNA reads as TGTGCCAGCAGCCCCGAAACAGGGTTGGCTGGCTACACCTTC.

The CDR3 nucleotides read TGTGCCAGCACCCCAGGGGGCACAGATACGCAGTATTTT. Translating it yields CASTPGGTDTQYF. The chain recombines TRBV9 with TRBJ2-3; a weak D match, TRBD1 (6 bases). CDR1 and CDR2 from the germline V gene are SGDLS and YYNGEE. The CDR3 sequence is 13 residues long. V was clipped by 6 bases and J by 1 base, with 9 bases between them.

J is TRBJ1-1 and V is TRBV6-6; 7 nucleotides agree with TRBD1. Germline values: CDR1 MNHNY, CDR2 SVGAGI (reference sequence). This CDR3 is built from 16 residues. J was trimmed by 1 base and V by 8 bases; bases with no gene match: 13. Here the CDR3 DNA reads TGTGCCAGCTCCTCCGACAGGGCCCAGAGGAACACTGAAGCTTTCTTT. Amino acids: CASSSDRAQRNTEAFF.

CDR3 nucleotides: TGTGCCAGCAGCGTAGGGGGTTATAATTCACCCCTCCACTTT. It codes for CASSVGGYNSPLHF. The chain carries TRBV9 and TRBJ1-6; D unclear. The CDR3 consists of 14 residues. Germline loops: CDR1 SGDLS, CDR2 YYNGEE. The V end lost 0 bases, the J end lost 4 bases, and 5 bases lay between the germline ends. The variable domain in full, completed from reference TRBV9 and TRBJ1-6, reads DSGVTQTPKHLITATGQRVTLRCSPRSGDLSVYWYQQSLDQGLQFLIQYYNGEERAKGNILERFSAQQFPDLHSELNLSSLELGDSALYFCASSVGGYNSPLHFGNGTRLTVT.

V and J are TRBV4-1 and TRBJ1-1; the D is unclear. The germline gives CDR1 MGHRA, CDR2 YSYEKL. Trimming took 1 base from V and 4 from J, leaving 28 bases between them. The CDR3 contains 20 residues. The CDR3 region has the DNA TGCGCCAGCAGCCAAGCGATGCTTTCGGGGAATTCTCTAGTGAGCACTGAAGCTTTCTTT. Translated, it gives CASSQAMLSGNSLVSTEAFF.

V is TRBV5-4 and J is TRBJ2-3, with 8 bases identical to TRBD2. CDR1 is SGHNT, CDR2 YYREEE, per germline (reference sequence). The CDR3 extends over 17 amino acids. V lost 0 bases and J lost 0; bases outside the gene matches: 6. CDR3 in amino acids: CASSLAFRTSSTDTQYF. The DNA for the CDR3 is TGTGCCAGCAGCTTGGCCTTTAGGACTAGCAGCACAGATACGCAGTATTTT.

The chain combines TRBV10-3 with TRBJ1-4; 9 bases fit TRBD1. The CDR3 loop spans 19 amino acids. Per the germline V gene, CDR1 is ENHRY and CDR2 is SYGVKD. The trim removed 4 bases at V and 0 bases at J, leaving 12 bases unmatched. The CDR3 spells CAISAQSPGTGSTNEKLFF. CDR3 coding DNA: TGTGCCATCAGTGCCCAGAGCCCCGGGACAGGGTCAACTAATGAAAAACTGTTTTTT.

The chain has TRBV5-6 and TRBJ2-3; the D gene is possibly TRBD2 (5 bases). The CDR3 extends over 15 amino acids. Germline values: CDR1 SGHDT, CDR2 YYEEEE. The V gene lost 0 bases and the J gene lost 5 bases, with 13 bases spanning the gap. The CDR3 sequence is CASSLVDAAGDTQYF. Here the CDR3 DNA reads TGTGCCAGCAGCTTGGTGGACGCGGCGGGAGATACGCAGTATTTT.

The chain uses TRBV7-7 and TRBJ2-3, with D hard to call. The CDR3 spans 12 residues. Germline V gene data show CDR1 as SSHAT and CDR2 as FNYEAQ (reference sequence). Trimming left V 5 bases short and J 1 base short, with 4 bases between. The CDR3 sequence: CASSPGTDTQYF. DNA of the CDR3: TGTGCCAGCAGCCCGGGCACAGATACGCAGTATTTT.

This clone appeared a single time. V gene TRBV27 combines with J gene TRBJ2-3; 11 bases map to TRBD2. Germline loops: CDR1 MNHEY, CDR2 SMNVEV (reference sequence). V shed 2 bases and J 4 bases; nucleotides not matched to a gene: 2. This CDR3 has 15 amino acids. In nucleotides, the CDR3 is TGTGCCAGCAGTTTACTAGCGGGGGGCTCAGATACGCAGTATTTT. It encodes CASSLLAGGSDTQYF.

V usage is TRBV5-4 and J usage is TRBJ1-3, with D unclear. The CDR3 runs to 16 residues. The germline gives CDR1 SGHNT, CDR2 YYREEE (reference sequence). V shed 5 bases and J shed 4 bases, with 19 bases lying between them. This chain's CDR3 is CASSLSATPGGNTIYF. CDR3 DNA sequence: TGTGCCAGCAGTTTGAGCGCCACCCCGGGGGGAAACACCATATATTTT.

The chain combines TRBV13 with TRBJ2-3; D ambiguous. The length of the CDR3 is 14 residues. Trimming left V 5 bases short and J 1 base short, with 10 bases between. The germline V gene has CDR1 PRHDT and CDR2 FYEKMQ (reference sequence). DNA for the CDR3: TGTGCCAGCAGCCCTACAAGCCGCACAGATACGCAGTATTTT. Its translation: CASSPTSRTDTQYF.

This clone is a singleton in its sample. This chain uses TRBV6-5 with TRBJ1-4, with TRBD1 as a possible D gene (6 bases). The V gene's germline CDR1 is MNHEY and CDR2 SVGAGI. V was pared by 5 bases and J by 4 bases, with 14 bases between. This CDR3 is 15 amino acids long. The CDR3, as DNA: TGTGCCAGCAGTCGCGGACAGACCTATAATGAAAAACTGTTTTTT. This translates into CASSRGQTYNEKLFF.

The V and J genes are TRBV7-3 and TRBJ2-3; 8 nucleotides align to TRBD2. Germline V gene data show CDR1 as SGHTA and CDR2 as FQGTGA. The J segment lost 0 bases and the V segment lost 5 bases, leaving 13 bases of the junction unmatched. The CDR3 covers 18 residues. The CDR3 protein is CASSPQAGANSSTDTQYF. The CDR3 coding sequence is TGTGCCAGCAGCCCCCAAGCGGGGGCCAATTCTAGCACAGATACGCAGTATTTT.

The rearrangement links TRBV4-2 to TRBJ2-2; a possible D gene is TRBD2 (5 bases). V was clipped by 5 bases and J by 3 bases, with 13 bases between them. This CDR3 is built from 15 residues. Germline V lookup: CDR1 LGHNA, CDR2 YNFKEQ. This CDR3 reads CASSGLIGDTGELFF. The CDR3 nucleotides are TGTGCCAGCAGCGGACTTATCGGGGACACCGGGGAGCTGTTTTTT.

The V and J genes are TRBV2 and TRBJ1-1; the D gene is possibly TRBD1 (5 bases). The CDR3 totals 13 residues. The V gene lost 7 bases and the J gene lost 3 bases, with 12 bases spanning the gap. The V gene's germline CDR1 is SNHLY and CDR2 FYNNEI. This CDR3 reads CASKRQLYTEAFF. DNA for the CDR3: TGTGCCAGCAAACGACAGCTATACACTGAAGCTTTCTTT. The whole variable domain, remainder taken from reference TRBV2 and TRBJ1-1, is EPEVTQTPSHQVTQMGQEVILRCVPISNHLYFYWYRQILGQKVEFLVSFYNNEISEKSEIFDDQFSVERPDGSNFTLKIRSTKLEDSAMYFCASKRQLYTEAFFGQGTRLTVV.

V usage is TRBV5-6 and J usage is TRBJ1-4; D is ambiguous. The germline V gene encodes CDR1 SGHDT and CDR2 YYEEEE. Trimming took 0 bases from V and 7 from J, leaving 7 bases between them. The CDR3 length is 13 residues. The CDR3 DNA reads TGTGCCAGCAGCTTGGTCGGCGGTGAAAAACTGTTTTTT. Translated, it gives CASSLVGGEKLFF.

This clone was seen once. The rearrangement links TRBV4-1 to TRBJ1-2; tentative D call: TRBD1 (6 bases). Germline-derived CDR1 and CDR2 are MGHRA and YSYEKL. V was clipped by 1 base and J by 4 bases, with 13 bases between them. The CDR3 spans 15 residues. The CDR3 reads CASSQGRGSGYGYTF. The CDR3 DNA is TGCGCCAGCAGCCAAGGGAGGGGGTCGGGCTATGGCTACACCTTC.

The rearrangement links TRBV4-1 to TRBJ1-2, with D unresolved. Germline CDR1 and CDR2: MGHRA and YSYEKL. V was pared by 0 bases and J by 5 bases, with 10 bases between. CDR3 length: 14 residues. In DNA, the CDR3 is TGCGCCAGCAGCCAAGACCGGGCTGGGTATGGCTACACCTTC. It translates to CASSQDRAGYGYTF.

The chain has TRBV7-8 and TRBJ2-2, with 8 bases lining up with TRBD2. The CDR3 has 15 residues. Germline V lookup: CDR1 SGHVS, CDR2 FQNEAQ. J lost 5 bases, V lost 3 bases, and 5 bases had no gene match. The CDR3 spells CASSFERGWTGELFF. The CDR3 DNA is TGTGCCAGCAGCTTTGAGCGGGGGTGGACCGGGGAGCTGTTTTTT.

V is TRBV9 and J is TRBJ1-5, with D unclear. Per germline, CDR1 SGDLS and CDR2 YYNGEE. V lost 0 bases and J 5 bases, leaving 6 bases between the germline ends. This CDR3 region has 13 residues. CDR3 DNA sequence: TGTGCCAGCAGCGTAGGAAGGGATCAGCCCCAGCATTTT. It specifies CASSVGRDQPQHF. Full variable domain (missing parts from reference TRBV9 and TRBJ1-5): DSGVTQTPKHLITATGQRVTLRCSPRSGDLSVYWYQQSLDQGLQFLIQYYNGEERAKGNILERFSAQQFPDLHSELNLSSLELGDSALYFCASSVGRDQPQHFGDGTRLSIL.

The chain combines TRBV7-9 with TRBJ1-1; 7 bases map to TRBD1. V shed 4 bases, J shed 0 bases, and the junction held 2 bases outside the gene matches. CDR3 size: 14 residues. CDR1 is SEHNR, CDR2 FQNEAQ, per germline (reference sequence). CDR3 residues: CASSWDSLNTEAFF. Here the CDR3 DNA reads TGTGCCAGCAGCTGGGACAGCTTGAACACTGAAGCTTTCTTT.